This T cell receptor beta chain was captured by sequencing in a study of OX40 agonist ivuxolimab in advanced cancers. In the study overall: Patients got intravenous ivuxolimab at 0.01 to 10 mg/kg every 2 weeks.

The data were produced by immunoSEQ multiplex PCR, yet TCRdb's version contains in-frame clones alone and is incomplete. The sample has around 54,000 clones, roughly 92% seen once. CDR1 and CDR2 (germline): SGHDN, FVKESK. The CDR3 sequence is 18 residues long. V was shortened by 2 bases and J by 3 bases, with 19 bases between the two germline ends. The rearrangement joins TRBV14 to TRBJ2-2; D may correspond to TRBD1 or TRBD2 (5 bases each). Sequenced material: CD4+ or CD8+ T cells sorted from blood, taken in a trial of the OX40 agonist ivuxolimab. The sequence was obtained from an adult with an advanced solid tumor such as melanoma, head and neck, liver or kidney cancer. DNA for the CDR3: TGTGCCAGCAGCCAATTTTCGTGGGGGAGTATGGACACCGGGGAGCTGTTTTTT. As protein: CASSQFSWGSMDTGELFF.